Listed below are T cell receptor beta chains from one sample, sequenced in a study of blood T cell repertoires in COVID-19. Sequencing was performed with immunoSEQ multiplex PCR; in TCRdb, only in-frame clones are kept and a portion is missing. This sample carries tens of thousands of clones, around 90% of them seen once, and the ten largest clones take around 4.9%. Sequencing was done on a sample of peripheral blood. All receptors derive from a woman of 80 years or more with active COVID-19. Each CDR3 is given with its conserved first and last residue. Each record gives: J gene, D gene, clone size, V gene, CDR3 protein, CDR3 DNA. The D gene is left open where the match is weak. Clone size is shown for a subset of rows, as once, few, many or a class of expanded clone.

TRBJ2-1,TRBD2,NA,TRBV7-7,CASSLWAGGPIEQFF,TGTGCCAGCAGCTTATGGGCGGGAGGGCCGATAGAGCAGTTCTTC
TRBJ2-2,NA,NA,TRBV7-2,CASSLDRVGTGELFF,TGTGCCAGCAGCTTAGACAGGGTGGGCACCGGGGAGCTGTTTTTT
TRBJ2-5,TRBD2,NA,TRBV7-2,CASSFRGLAGAETQYF,TGTGCCAGCAGCTTTAGAGGGCTAGCGGGAGCAGAGACCCAGTACTTC
TRBJ1-2,TRBD1,NA,TRBV28,CASSRQGAYGYTF,TGTGCCAGCAGTAGACAGGGGGCCTATGGCTACACCTTC
TRBJ2-7,TRBD2,NA,TRBV6-5,CASSYLAGGRSYEQYF,TGTGCCAGCAGCTACCTAGCGGGAGGCCGTTCCTACGAGCAGTACTTC
TRBJ2-2,NA,NA,TRBV6-6,CASSYMAVIHTGELFF,TGTGCCAGCAGTTACATGGCAGTGATCCACACCGGGGAGCTGTTTTTT
TRBJ1-4,NA,few,TRBV19,CASSPLAEARFANEKLFF,TGTGCCAGTAGTCCACTCGCGGAGGCCCGGTTCGCTAATGAAAAACTGTTTTTT
TRBJ2-5,NA,NA,TRBV21-1,CASSKSPPKDSETQYF,TGTGCCAGCAGCAAAAGTCCTCCGAAAGACTCCGAGACCCAGTACTTC
TRBJ2-7,NA,NA,TRBV6-5,CASSYGRTVPMEYF,TGTGCCAGCAGTTATGGTAGGACTGTACCTATGGAGTACTTC
TRBJ1-4,NA,NA,TRBV18,CASSLTGATNEKLFF,TGTGCCAGCTCACTTACAGGAGCAACTAATGAAAAACTGTTTTTT
TRBJ1-1,NA,NA,TRBV7-2,CASSPYFGQSGTEAFF,TGTGCCAGCAGCCCCTACTTTGGACAGTCCGGAACTGAAGCTTTCTTT
TRBJ2-3,TRBD2,NA,TRBV7-9,CASSKAGGADTQYF,TGTGCCAGCAGCAAGGCGGGGGGTGCAGATACGCAGTATTTT
TRBJ2-3,NA,once,TRBV6-2/TRBV6-3,CASSPRGAPTDTQYF,TGTGCCAGCAGCCCCCGGGGAGCCCCCACAGATACGCAGTATTTT
TRBJ2-1,TRBD2,NA,TRBV5-6,CASSSHPSGYNEQFF,TGTGCCAGCAGCTCGCACCCTAGCGGGTACAATGAGCAGTTCTTC
TRBJ2-1,NA,NA,TRBV18,CASSPQSGRNEQFF,TGTGCCAGCTCACCACAGTCAGGGCGAAATGAGCAGTTCTTC
TRBJ2-3,TRBD1,NA,TRBV6-1,CASSGGDGTGSFTDTQYF,TGTGCCAGCAGTGGAGGGGATGGGACAGGGTCATTCACAGATACGCAGTATTTT
TRBJ2-1,NA,NA,TRBV24-1,CATSDRTEGNEQFF,TGTGCCACCAGTGATAGGACAGAAGGGAATGAGCAGTTCTTC
TRBJ2-5,NA,NA,TRBV7-2,CASSWRRGRETQYF,TGTGCCAGCAGCTGGAGGAGGGGGCGGGAGACCCAGTACTTC
TRBJ2-1,TRBD2,NA,TRBV2,CASNGLAEYNEQFF,TGTGCCAGCAACGGACTAGCGGAGTACAATGAGCAGTTCTTC
TRBJ2-2,TRBD1,NA,TRBV2,CASSEQGANTGELFF,TGTGCCAGCAGTGAACAGGGGGCGAACACCGGGGAGCTGTTTTTT
TRBJ1-5,NA,NA,TRBV6-1,CASSELMVSRARQPQHF,TGTGCCAGCAGTGAATTGATGGTGTCCCGAGCGCGACAGCCCCAGCATTTT
TRBJ1-3,NA,NA,TRBV6-6,CATVGLNSGNTIYF,TGTGCCACCGTTGGACTGAACTCTGGAAACACCATATATTTT
TRBJ2-1,TRBD2,NA,TRBV18,CASFAGLADNEQFF,TGTGCCAGCTTCGCCGGACTAGCGGACAATGAGCAGTTCTTC
TRBJ2-5,NA,NA,TRBV24-1,CATSDPGKYQETQYF,TGTGCCACCAGTGATCCAGGGAAATACCAAGAGACCCAGTACTTC
TRBJ1-3,NA,NA,TRBV5-1,CASSSFSGNTIYF,TGCGCCAGCAGCTCGTTCTCTGGAAACACCATATATTTT
TRBJ2-7,NA,NA,TRBV15,CATSSPSSSYEQYF,TGTGCCACCAGTAGCCCCTCCAGCTCCTACGAGCAGTACTTC
TRBJ2-7,TRBD2,NA,TRBV28,CASSSHVGVAGGSYEQYF,TGTGCCAGCAGTTCCCACGTCGGAGTAGCGGGAGGATCCTACGAGCAGTACTTC
TRBJ2-7,TRBD1,NA,TRBV11-2,CASSLLTGSYEQYF,TGTGCCAGCAGCCTGTTGACAGGGAGCTACGAGCAGTACTTC
TRBJ1-5,NA,NA,TRBV30,CAWSQGGNQPQHF,TGTGCCTGGAGTCAGGGTGGCAATCAGCCCCAGCATTTT
TRBJ2-7,TRBD1,NA,TRBV7-2,CASSLGRAGGLDEQYF,TGTGCCAGCAGCTTAGGACGGGCAGGGGGCCTCGACGAGCAGTACTTC
TRBJ2-7,NA,NA,TRBV5-1,CASSLFAGANYEQYF,TGCGCCAGCAGCTTGTTTGCAGGGGCTAACTACGAGCAGTACTTC
TRBJ1-2,NA,NA,TRBV28,CATDIQGLMAYGYTF,TGTGCCACCGACATTCAGGGTTTGATGGCCTATGGCTACACCTTC
TRBJ2-1,NA,NA,TRBV5-1,CASSLGVNNEQFF,TGCGCCAGCAGCTTGGGTGTTAACAATGAGCAGTTCTTC
TRBJ2-3,TRBD1,once,TRBV19,CASSIVGWGDRDQDTQYF,TGTGCCAGTAGTATAGTGGGATGGGGGGACAGGGATCAAGATACGCAGTATTTT
TRBJ1-3,TRBD1,NA,TRBV28,CASSFDRVGGNTIYF,TGTGCCAGCAGTTTCGACAGGGTAGGAGGAAACACCATATATTTT
TRBJ2-1,TRBD2,NA,TRBV9,CASSDGLAVYNEQFF,TGTGCCAGCAGCGACGGACTAGCGGTATACAATGAGCAGTTCTTC
TRBJ2-5,TRBD1,NA,TRBV6-2/TRBV6-3,CASRRGLWTGVVETQYF,TGTGCCAGCCGCCGCGGCCTATGGACAGGGGTTGTAGAGACCCAGTACTTC